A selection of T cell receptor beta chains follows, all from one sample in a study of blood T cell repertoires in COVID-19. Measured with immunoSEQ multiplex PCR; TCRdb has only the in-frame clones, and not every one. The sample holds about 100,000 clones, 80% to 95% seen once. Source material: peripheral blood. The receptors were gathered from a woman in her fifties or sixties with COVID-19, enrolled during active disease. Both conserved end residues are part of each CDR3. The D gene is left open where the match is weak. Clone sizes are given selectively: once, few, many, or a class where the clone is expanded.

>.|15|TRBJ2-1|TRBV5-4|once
TGTGCCAGCAGCTATGGGGGGGGGCCATTCGATGAGCAGTTCTTC
CASSYGGGPFDEQFF
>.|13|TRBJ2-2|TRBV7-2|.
TGTGCCAGCAGCTGGAGCGGAACCGGGGAGCTGTTTTTT
CASSWSGTGELFF
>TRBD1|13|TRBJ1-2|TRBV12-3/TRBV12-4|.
TGTGCCAGCAGTCCGGGACAGAACTATGGCTACACCTTC
CASSPGQNYGYTF
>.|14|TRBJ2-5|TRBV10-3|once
TGTGCCATCAGTTTAGGACACACTCAAGAGACCCAGTACTTC
CAISLGHTQETQYF
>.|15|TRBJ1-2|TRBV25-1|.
TGTGCCAGCAGTGAATCCATAGGGGACATCTATGGCTACACCTTC
CASSESIGDIYGYTF
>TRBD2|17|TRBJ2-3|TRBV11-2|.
TGTGCCAGCAGCTTAGGCCGACTAGCATTTTTTACAGATACGCAGTATTTT
CASSLGRLAFFTDTQYF
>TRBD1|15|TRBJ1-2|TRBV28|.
TGTGCCAGCAGTGCCCCGGGACAGGGGCTTTATGGCTACACCTTC
CASSAPGQGLYGYTF
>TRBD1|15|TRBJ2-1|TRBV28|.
TGTGCCAGCAGATCAGTTACAGGGGCTGGCAATGAGCAGTTCTTC
CASRSVTGAGNEQFF
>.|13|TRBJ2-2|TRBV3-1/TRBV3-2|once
TGTGCCAGCAGCCAACTCGCGAGCGGGGAGCTGTTTTTT
CASSQLASGELFF
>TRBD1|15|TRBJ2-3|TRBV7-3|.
TGTGCCAGCAGCCGGGGACAGGGTCACACAGATACGCAGTATTTT
CASSRGQGHTDTQYF
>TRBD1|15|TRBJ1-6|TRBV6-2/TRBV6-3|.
TGTGCCAGCAGCCCCAGGACAGGGACCAGATCACCCCTCCACTTT
CASSPRTGTRSPLHF
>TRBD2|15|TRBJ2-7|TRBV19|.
TGTGCCAGTAGCTATGCTAGCGGAGTTCCGTACGAGCAGTACTTC
CASSYASGVPYEQYF
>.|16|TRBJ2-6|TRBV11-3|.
TGTGCCAGCAGCCTTACCTCAGGAGGTGGGGCCAACGTCCTGACTTTC
CASSLTSGGGANVLTF
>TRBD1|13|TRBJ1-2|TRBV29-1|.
TGCAGCGTTATGGGGGACAGCTTCTATGGCTACACCTTC
CSVMGDSFYGYTF
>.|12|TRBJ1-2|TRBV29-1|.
TGCAGCGTTGAAGGGGGGGGCTATGGCTACACCTTC
CSVEGGGYGYTF
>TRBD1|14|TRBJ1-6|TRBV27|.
TGTGCCAGCAGTTTGGGACAGGTACATTCACCCCTCCACTTT
CASSLGQVHSPLHF
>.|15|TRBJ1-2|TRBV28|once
TGTGCCAGCAGTTACGCCCGACGGGGGAGGGATGGCTACACCTTC
CASSYARRGRDGYTF
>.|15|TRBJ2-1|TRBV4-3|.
TGCGCCAGCAGCCATTATTTGGGTCCGGAGTTGCAGCAGTTCTTC
CASSHYLGPELQQFF
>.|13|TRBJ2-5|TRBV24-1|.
TGTGCCACCAGTGAGCCGACAGTTGCGACCCAGTACTTC
CATSEPTVATQYF
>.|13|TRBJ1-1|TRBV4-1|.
TGCGCCAGCAGCCGCGGACTTCCCACTGAAGCTTTCTTT
CASSRGLPTEAFF
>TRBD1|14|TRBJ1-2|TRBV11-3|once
TGTGCCAGCAGCCCCAGGGGACAGGGGGATGGCTACACCTTC
CASSPRGQGDGYTF
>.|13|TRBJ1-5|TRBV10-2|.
TGCGCCAGCAGTGGGGACATAGCTCAGCCCCAGCATTTT
CASSGDIAQPQHF
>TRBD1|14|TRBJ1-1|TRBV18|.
TGTGCCAGCTCACCCAGGGGGGAGGTAACTGAAGCTTTCTTT
CASSPRGEVTEAFF
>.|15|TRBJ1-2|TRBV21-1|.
TGTGCCAGCAGCAGGGGCGGACAGTTAAACTATGGCTACACCTTC
CASSRGGQLNYGYTF
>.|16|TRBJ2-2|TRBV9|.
TGTGCCAGACCAGACAGGCCTTTCTTGAACACCGGGGAGCTGTTTTTT
CARPDRPFLNTGELFF
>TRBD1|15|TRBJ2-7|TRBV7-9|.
TGTGCCAGCAGCTACGGACAGGGTCATATCTACGAGCAGTACTTC
CASSYGQGHIYEQYF
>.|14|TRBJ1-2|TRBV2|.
TGTGCCAGCAGTGAGGGGGCGGATAACTATGGCTACACCTTC
CASSEGADNYGYTF